Listed here is a single TCR beta chain. This clonotype has only a few counts. The antigen it recognizes is unknown. Per-nucleotide qualities are absent, and no much larger clonotype sits a single base away. The source of the sample is a study of type 1 regulatory T cells (dated by TCRdb to about 2021). Notes on the research overall: An in vitro protocol by which a Tr1-enriched, alloantigen-specific CD4 T cell product named T-allo10 was generated was characterized in the study. Patients with hematological malignancies who were receiving allogeneic hematopoietic stem cell transplantation were the group in which T-allo10 was being clinically evaluated.

For sequencing, an Illumina MiSeq was employed. Clones were called with MiXCR by TCRdb after fastp trimmed the public reads at Q25, and only in-frame beta chains were retained. One record per CDR3 amino acid sequence lists the most common genes and DNA. This sample lists roughly 67,000 distinct CDR3 sequences; 63% were detected once. The ten largest clones add up to 7.6% of the sample. T-allo10 cells derived from donors were reported to be host alloantigen-specific and anergic, and to suppress in an alloantigen-specific manner. The V end gives up 2 bases and the J end 6 bases, leaving 21 bases in the junction not matched to a gene. The CDR3 runs 19 amino acids, cysteine and phenylalanine included. The entry retains the CDR3 DNA only, 57 bases that are in frame from base 1. In the germline V gene (reference sequence), CDR1 corresponds to GTSNPN and CDR2 to SVGIG.

The sample taken for sequencing was cultured T cells, either the whole culture or a sorted T cell fraction (not recorded which). Per the publication, the cell subset or site label means: Tr1-enriched cell product generated in vitro against host alloantigens. The chain links TRBV30 with TRBJ2-3, with 9 junctional bases fitting TRBD1. The TCR originated in a human donor in good health. The CDR3 protein is CAWSLTGGAASGPRDTQYF. The DNA sequence reads TGTGCCTGGAGTCTAACAGGGGGCGCGGCTAGCGGACCTCGGGATACGCAGTATTTT.